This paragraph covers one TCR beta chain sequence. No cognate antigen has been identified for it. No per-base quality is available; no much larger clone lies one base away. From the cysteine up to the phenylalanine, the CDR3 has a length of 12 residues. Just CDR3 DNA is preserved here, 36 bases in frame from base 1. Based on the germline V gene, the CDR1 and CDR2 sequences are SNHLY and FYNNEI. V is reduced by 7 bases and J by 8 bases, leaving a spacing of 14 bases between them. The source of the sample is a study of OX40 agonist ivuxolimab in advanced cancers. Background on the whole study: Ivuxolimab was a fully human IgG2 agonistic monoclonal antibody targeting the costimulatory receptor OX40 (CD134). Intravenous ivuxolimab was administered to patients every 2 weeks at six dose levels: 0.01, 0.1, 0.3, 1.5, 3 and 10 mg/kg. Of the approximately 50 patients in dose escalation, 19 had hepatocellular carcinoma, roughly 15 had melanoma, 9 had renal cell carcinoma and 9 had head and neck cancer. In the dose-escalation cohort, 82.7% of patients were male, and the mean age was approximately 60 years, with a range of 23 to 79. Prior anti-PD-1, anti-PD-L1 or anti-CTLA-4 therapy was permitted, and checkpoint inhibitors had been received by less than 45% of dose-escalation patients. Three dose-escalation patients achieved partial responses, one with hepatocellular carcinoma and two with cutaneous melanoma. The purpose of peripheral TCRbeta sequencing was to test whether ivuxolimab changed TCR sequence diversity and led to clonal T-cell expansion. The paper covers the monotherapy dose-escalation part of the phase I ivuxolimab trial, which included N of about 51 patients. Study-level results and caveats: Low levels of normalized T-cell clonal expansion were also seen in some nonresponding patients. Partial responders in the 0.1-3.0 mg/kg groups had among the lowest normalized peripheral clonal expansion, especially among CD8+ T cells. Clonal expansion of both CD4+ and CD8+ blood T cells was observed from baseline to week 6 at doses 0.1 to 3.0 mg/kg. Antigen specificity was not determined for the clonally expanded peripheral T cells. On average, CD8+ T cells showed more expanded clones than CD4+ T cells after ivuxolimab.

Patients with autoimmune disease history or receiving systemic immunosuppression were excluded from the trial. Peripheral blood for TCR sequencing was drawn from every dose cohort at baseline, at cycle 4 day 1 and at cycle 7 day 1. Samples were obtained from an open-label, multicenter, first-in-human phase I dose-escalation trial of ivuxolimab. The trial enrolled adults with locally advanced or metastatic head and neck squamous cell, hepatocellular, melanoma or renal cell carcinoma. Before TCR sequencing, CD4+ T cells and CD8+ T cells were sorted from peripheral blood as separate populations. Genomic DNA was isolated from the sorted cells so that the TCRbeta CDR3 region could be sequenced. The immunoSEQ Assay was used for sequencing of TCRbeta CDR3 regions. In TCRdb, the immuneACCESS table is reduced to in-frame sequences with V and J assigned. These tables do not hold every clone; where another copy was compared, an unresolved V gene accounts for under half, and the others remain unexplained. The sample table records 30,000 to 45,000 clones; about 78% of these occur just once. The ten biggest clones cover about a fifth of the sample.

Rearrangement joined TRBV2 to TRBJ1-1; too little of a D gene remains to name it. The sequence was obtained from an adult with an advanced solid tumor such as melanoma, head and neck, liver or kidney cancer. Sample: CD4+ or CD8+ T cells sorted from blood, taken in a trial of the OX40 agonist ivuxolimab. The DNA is TGTGCCAGCAATTACGAGGGAGGGGAAGCTTTCTTT. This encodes CASNYEGGEAFF. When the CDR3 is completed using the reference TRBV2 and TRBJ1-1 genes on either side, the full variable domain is EPEVTQTPSHQVTQMGQEVILRCVPISNHLYFYWYRQILGQKVEFLVSFYNNEISEKSEIFDDQFSVERPDGSNFTLKIRSTKLEDSAMYFCASNYEGGEAFFGQGTRLTVV.